The 5 T cell receptor beta chains reported below all come from one sample, sequenced in a study of CD8 T cells in ankylosing spondylitis. Study findings and constraints: It appeared that ankylosing spondylitis blood was characterized by a TCR beta motif of seven or eight highly homologous variants.

TCRdb used MiXCR to reprocess the 5' RACE reads, holding one entry per CDR3 protein. Of roughly 370,000 distinct CDR3 sequences listed, approximately 20% are singletons. The antigens for these receptors are not known. Sequencing was carried out using blood, either unsorted or a sorted T cell fraction (not recorded which). The receptors were gathered from a male donor with ankylosing spondylitis.

This clonotype has just a few counts. This chain joins TRBV5-1 and TRBJ2-1; unclear D gene. Germline V lookup: CDR1 SGHRS, CDR2 YFSETQ. V dropped 4 bases and J dropped 5 bases, with 16 bases sitting between them. The CDR3 covers 15 residues. The CDR3 region has the DNA TGCGCCAGCAGCCCGGACGGCCCCCTTAACAATGAGCAGTTCTTC. It is translated as CASSPDGPLNNEQFF.

The genes are TRBV9 and TRBJ2-6; D is unresolved. This CDR3 has 20 amino acids. The germline CDR1 and CDR2 sequences are SGDLS and YYNGEE. Deletions cut 4 bases from V and 2 bases from J, with 25 bases between. The DNA for the CDR3 is TGTGCCAGCAGCCCCCAGCCCGCGCAGCTCTTTGGGGCTGGGGCCAACGTCCTGACTTTC. Its protein product is CASSPQPAQLFGAGANVLTF.

The chain couples TRBV29-1 to TRBJ2-3; D tentatively reads TRBD1 or TRBD2 (5 bases each). The germline V gene encodes CDR1 SQVTM and CDR2 ANQGSEA. The CDR3 contains 14 residues. V lost 6 bases and J lost 4, with 17 bases in between. In DNA, the CDR3 is TGCAGCGTAGGGACGTACTCGAACGCAGATACGCAGTATTTT. Amino acids: CSVGTYSNADTQYF.

The chain combines TRBV10-2 with TRBJ1-4; 12 bases map to TRBD1. Germline V lookup: CDR1 WSHSY, CDR2 SAAADI. The V segment lost 0 bases and the J segment 8 bases; nucleotides outside the gene matches: 4. There are 16 residues in the CDR3. CDR3 bases: TGCGCCAGCAGTGAGTCGGGGACAGGGGGCGGCGAAAAACTGTTTTTT. This sequence encodes CASSESGTGGGEKLFF.

This clonotype was seen more than once but under ten times. V usage is TRBV18 and J usage is TRBJ2-7; TRBD1 aligns across 8 bases. The length of the CDR3 is 14 residues. The V segment lost 2 bases and the J segment 3 bases; nucleotides outside the gene matches: 3. Germline loops: CDR1 KGHSH, CDR2 LQKENI. DNA of the CDR3: TGTGCCAGCTCACCATCGGGACAGGACTACGAGCAGTACTTC. It specifies CASSPSGQDYEQYF.